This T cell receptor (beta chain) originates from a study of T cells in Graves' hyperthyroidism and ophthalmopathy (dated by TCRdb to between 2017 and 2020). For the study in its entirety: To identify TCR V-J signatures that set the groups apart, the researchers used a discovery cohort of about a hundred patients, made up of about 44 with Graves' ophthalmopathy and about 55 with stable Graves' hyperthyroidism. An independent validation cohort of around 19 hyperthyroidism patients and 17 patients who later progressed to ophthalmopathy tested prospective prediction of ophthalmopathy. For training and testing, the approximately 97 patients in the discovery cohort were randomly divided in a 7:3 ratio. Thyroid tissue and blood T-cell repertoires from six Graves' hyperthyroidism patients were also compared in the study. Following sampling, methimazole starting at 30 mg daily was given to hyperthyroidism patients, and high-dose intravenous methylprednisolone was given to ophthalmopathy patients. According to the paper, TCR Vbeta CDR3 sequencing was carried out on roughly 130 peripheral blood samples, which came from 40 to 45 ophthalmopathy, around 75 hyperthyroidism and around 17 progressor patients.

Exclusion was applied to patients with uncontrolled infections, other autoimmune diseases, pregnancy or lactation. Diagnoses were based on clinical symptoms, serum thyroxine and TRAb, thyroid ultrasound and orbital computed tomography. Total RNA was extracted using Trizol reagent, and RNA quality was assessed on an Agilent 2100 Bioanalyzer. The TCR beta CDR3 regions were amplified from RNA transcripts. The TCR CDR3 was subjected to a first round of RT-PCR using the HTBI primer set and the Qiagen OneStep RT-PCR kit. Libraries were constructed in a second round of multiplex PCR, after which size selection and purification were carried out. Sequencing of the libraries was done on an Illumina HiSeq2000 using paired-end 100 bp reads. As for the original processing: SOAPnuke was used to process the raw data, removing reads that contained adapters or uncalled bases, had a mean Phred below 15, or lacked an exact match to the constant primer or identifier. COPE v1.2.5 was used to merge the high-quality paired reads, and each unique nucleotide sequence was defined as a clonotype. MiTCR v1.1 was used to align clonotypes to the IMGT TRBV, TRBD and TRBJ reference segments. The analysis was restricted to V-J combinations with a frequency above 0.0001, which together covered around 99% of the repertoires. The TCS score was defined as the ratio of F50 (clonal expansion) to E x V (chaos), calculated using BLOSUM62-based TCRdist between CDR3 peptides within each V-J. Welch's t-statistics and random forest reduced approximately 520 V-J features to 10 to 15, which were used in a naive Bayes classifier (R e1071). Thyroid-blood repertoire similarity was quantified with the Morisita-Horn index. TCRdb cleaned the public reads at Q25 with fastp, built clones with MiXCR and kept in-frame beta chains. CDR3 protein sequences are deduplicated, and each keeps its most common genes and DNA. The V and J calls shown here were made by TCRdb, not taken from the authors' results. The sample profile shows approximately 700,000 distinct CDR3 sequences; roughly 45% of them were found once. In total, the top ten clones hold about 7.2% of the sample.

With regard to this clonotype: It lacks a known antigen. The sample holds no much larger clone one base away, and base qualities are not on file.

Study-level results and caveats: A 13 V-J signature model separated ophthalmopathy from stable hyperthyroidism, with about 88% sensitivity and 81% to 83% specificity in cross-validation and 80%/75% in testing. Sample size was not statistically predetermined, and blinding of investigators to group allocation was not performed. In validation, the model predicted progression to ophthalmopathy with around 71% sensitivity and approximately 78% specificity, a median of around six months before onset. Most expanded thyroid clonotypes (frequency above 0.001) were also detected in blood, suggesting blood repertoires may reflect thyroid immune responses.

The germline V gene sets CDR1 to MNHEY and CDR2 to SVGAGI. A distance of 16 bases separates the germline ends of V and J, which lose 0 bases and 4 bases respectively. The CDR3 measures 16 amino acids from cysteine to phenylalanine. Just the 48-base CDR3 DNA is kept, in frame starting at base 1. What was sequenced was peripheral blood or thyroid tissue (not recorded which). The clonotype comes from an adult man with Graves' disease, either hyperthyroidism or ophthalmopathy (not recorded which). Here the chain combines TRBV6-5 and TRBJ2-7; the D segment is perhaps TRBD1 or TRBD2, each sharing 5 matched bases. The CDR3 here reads CASSYSTFGREYEQYF. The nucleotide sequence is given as TGTGCCAGCAGTTACTCGACCTTCGGCAGGGAGTACGAGCAGTACTTC.